This T cell receptor beta chain was recovered during a study of response to subunit inactivated influenza vaccine. After removal of 1 base from V and 5 bases from J, the junction contained 17 bases not matched to a gene. The CDR3 totals 18 residues. One entry per CDR3 protein, called by TCRdb with MiXCR from the RT-PCR reads. The sample has roughly 500,000 distinct CDR3 sequences, less than 25% seen once. In addition, the sample was reused for a study of T cells expressing NK-cell markers. As that study records: The authors made TCR beta cDNA libraries by 5'RACE template switching. This switching added a universal primer site and UMIs. The TCR beta repertoires originated in sorted CD3+CD56+NKG2C+, CD3+CD56+NKG2C- and CD3+CD56-NKG2C+ T cells. One of the eight sequenced donors was seronegative, whereas the other seven were HCMV-seropositive. These clonotypes also led the CD3+CD56-NKG2C+ fraction in four donors.

Sequencing used CD4+ T cells sorted from PBMCs, obtained roughly 13 days after vaccination. This TCR came from a man aged 45-60 years who received an inactivated influenza vaccine. This rearrangement joins TRBV12-3 or TRBV12-4 to TRBJ2-7, with 7 bases fitting TRBD1. CDR3 bases: TGTGCCAGCAGTTTAGAGGTGCGTGGCGCCAGGGGGTCCGACGAGCAGTACTTC. This sequence encodes CASSLEVRGARGSDEQYF.